This record looks at one T cell receptor beta chain sequence and its context. The junction had 5 bases not matched to a gene; V was cut back by 6 bases and J by 7 bases. The CDR3 covers 15 residues. Germline CDR1 and CDR2: MNHEY and SVGAGI. These data belong to a study of cytotoxic CD8 clonotypes in ibrutinib-treated CLL. Whole-study context: The patients, about a dozen relapsed/refractory and roughly 15 treatment-naive, included fewer than 18 who were IGHV unmutated. A median 12 months of treatment, range 6 to 36, preceded the collection of response samples.

The planned depth of sequencing spanned 1 in 200,000 to 1 in 1 million T cells. Only in-frame clones appear in the TCRdb table, and some are missing; sequencing was by immunoSEQ multiplex PCR. The table has around 76,000 clones, less than 85% seen once; the top ten hold 38%. The rearrangement uses TRBV6-5 and TRBJ2-1, with TRBD2 matching over 14 bases. The sequences come from PBMCs, collected after 24 months of ibrutinib treatment. The source of this sequence is a human donor with chronic lymphocytic leukemia. CDR3 DNA: TGTGCCAGCAGGCCGGGACTAGCGGGAGTAAATGAGCAGTTCTTC. Residues: CASRPGLAGVNEQFF.